This entry describes one T cell receptor beta chain. Its specificity is unknown. As to treatment: around 19 received Ad26.COV2.S at low or high dose, single or two shots; 5 received placebo; per-sample allocation not given. The samples date from day 63 after the first vaccine or placebo injection. What was given as vaccine was an Ad26 vector encoding Wuhan-strain SARS-CoV-2 spike. The CDR3 consists of 13 residues. Germline lookup yields CDR1 SGHAT and CDR2 FQNNGV. Trimming removed 3 bases from V and 5 bases from J, with 10 bases in between. This sample is drawn from a study of Ad26.COV2.S vaccination and SARS-CoV-2 variants. Background on the study: Donor had been placed in the Ad26.COV2.S arm of the COV1001 trial. In the study, Ad26.COV2.S was injected intramuscularly once, or twice 56 days apart. Study findings and constraints: Total T cell responses, in the TCR breadth and depth analyses, may have been underestimated.

Sequenced by immunoSEQ multiplex PCR; TCRdb stores in-frame clones only, minus some. The data contain some 290,000 clones, about 82% of them singletons. Sequenced here: peripheral blood, sampled in a trial of Ad26.COV2.S vaccine versus placebo. The source of this sequence is a person between 18 and 65 years old who received the Ad26.COV2.S COVID-19 vaccine or a placebo. The rearrangement uses TRBV11-2 and TRBJ1-2; a possible D gene is TRBD1 (5 bases). CDR3: CASSLPSGYGYTF. Written as DNA, the CDR3 is TGTGCCAGCAGCTTGCCGTCAGGGTATGGCTACACCTTC.